Listed below are T cell receptor beta chains from one sample, sequenced in a study of CD8+ T cells in alopecia areata. Sequenced by immunoSEQ multiplex PCR; TCRdb stores in-frame clones only, minus some. The sample holds 160,000 or so clones; about three fifths are singletons and the top ten take roughly 0.85%. Material: CD4+ T cells sorted from blood, obtained at week 4, from a patient treated with tofacitinib. Receptors were obtained from a human donor with alopecia areata. Both conserved end residues are trimmed from each CDR3. D genes are given only for firm matches.

TRBV6-6,NA,AVGPYEQY
TRBV2,NA,ASSEVGVELF
TRBV4-2,TRBD1,ASSQAKGGDTGELF
TRBV30,TRBD1,AWGGQGWNQPQH
TRBV30,NA,AWSGSGGANVLT
TRBV30,TRBD1,AGGQGQDGYT
TRBV29-1,TRBD1,SVLRDRGYNEQF
TRBV5-4,NA,ASSLGAPGDQETQY
TRBV7-6,NA,ASSFGRMNTEAF
TRBV4-1,NA,ASSQSGPGNTIY
TRBV6-5,TRBD2,ASSYSLAELETQY
TRBV2,TRBD1,ASSEERGPLNSPLH
TRBV2,NA,ASRSGDSRDIQY
TRBV29-1,TRBD1,SVGTGNAYEQY
TRBV5-1,TRBD1,ASSLVGQSTDTQY
TRBV27,NA,ASGAGQPQH
TRBV2,NA,ASRIHEKKETQY
TRBV7-2,TRBD1,ASSLGGTGRAYGYT
TRBV29-1,TRBD2,SVEGGRQETQY
TRBV4-1,NA,ASSQVVTGAKNIQY
TRBV12-5,NA,ASGLVHGGSYEQY
TRBV29-1,NA,SVETQATKGETQY
TRBV10-3,TRBD1,ATQGEASEAF
TRBV29-1,NA,SVGWETQY
TRBV15,TRBD2,ATSREPNHSGGQETQY